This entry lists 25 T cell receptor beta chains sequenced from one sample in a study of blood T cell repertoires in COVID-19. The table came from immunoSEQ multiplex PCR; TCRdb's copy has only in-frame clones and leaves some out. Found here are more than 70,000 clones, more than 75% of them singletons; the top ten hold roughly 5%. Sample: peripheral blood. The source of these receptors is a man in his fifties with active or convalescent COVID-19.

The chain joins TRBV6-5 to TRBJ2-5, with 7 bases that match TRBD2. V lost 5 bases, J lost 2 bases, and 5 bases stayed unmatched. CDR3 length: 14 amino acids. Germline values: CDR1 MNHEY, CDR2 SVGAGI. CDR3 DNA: TGTGCCAGCAGTCGGGACTATATTCAAGAGACCCAGTACTTC. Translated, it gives CASSRDYIQETQYF.

This CDR3 reads CASSTLSGAAFF. Here the CDR3 DNA reads TGTGCCAGTAGTACCCTATCAGGGGCGGCTTTCTTT. This rearrangement joins TRBV19 to TRBJ1-1, with D possibly TRBD1 on 6 matching bases. Trimming stripped 4 bases from V and 11 bases from J, with 14 bases between. CDR3 size: 12 residues. Germline V gives CDR1 LNHDA, CDR2 SQIVND (reference sequence).

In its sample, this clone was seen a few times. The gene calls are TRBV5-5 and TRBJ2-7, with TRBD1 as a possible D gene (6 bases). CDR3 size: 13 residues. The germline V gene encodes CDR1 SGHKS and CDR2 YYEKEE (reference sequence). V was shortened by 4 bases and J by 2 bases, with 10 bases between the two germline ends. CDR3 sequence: CASSRTGPYEQYF. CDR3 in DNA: TGTGCCAGCAGCCGCACAGGGCCCTACGAGCAGTACTTC.

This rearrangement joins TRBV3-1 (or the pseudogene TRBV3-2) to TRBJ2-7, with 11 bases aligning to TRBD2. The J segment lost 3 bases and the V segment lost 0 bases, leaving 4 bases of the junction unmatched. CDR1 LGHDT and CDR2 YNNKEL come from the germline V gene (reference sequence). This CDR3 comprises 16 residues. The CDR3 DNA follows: TGTGCCAGCAGCCAAGAACTAGCGGGGGCCTACTACGAGCAGTACGTC. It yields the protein CASSQELAGAYYEQYV.

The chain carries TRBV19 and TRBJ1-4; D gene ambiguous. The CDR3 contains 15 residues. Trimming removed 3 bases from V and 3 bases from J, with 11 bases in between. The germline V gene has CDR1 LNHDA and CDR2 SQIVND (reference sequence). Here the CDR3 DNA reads TGTGCCAGTAGTATCGGTAAATCACCTAATGAAAAACTGTTTTTT. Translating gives CASSIGKSPNEKLFF.

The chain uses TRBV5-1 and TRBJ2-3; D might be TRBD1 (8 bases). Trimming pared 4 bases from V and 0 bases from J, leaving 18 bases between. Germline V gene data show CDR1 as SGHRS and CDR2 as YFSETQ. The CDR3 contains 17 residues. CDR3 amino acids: CASSPQGGVPSTDTQYF. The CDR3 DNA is TGCGCCAGCAGCCCACAGGGGGGGGTCCCTAGCACAGATACGCAGTATTTT.

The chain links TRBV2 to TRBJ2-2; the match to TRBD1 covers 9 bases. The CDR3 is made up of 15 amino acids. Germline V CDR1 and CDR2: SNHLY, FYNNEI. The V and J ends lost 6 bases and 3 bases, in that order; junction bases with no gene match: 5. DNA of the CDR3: TGTGCCAGCAGGGGGGGGACAGGGTACACCGGGGAGCTGTTTTTT. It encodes CASRGGTGYTGELFF.

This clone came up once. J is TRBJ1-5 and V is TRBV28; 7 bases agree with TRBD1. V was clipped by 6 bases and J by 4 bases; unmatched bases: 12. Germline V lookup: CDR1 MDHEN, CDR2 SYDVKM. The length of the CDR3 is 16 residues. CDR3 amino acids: CASSPRGQNLNQPQHF. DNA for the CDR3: TGTGCCAGCAGCCCAAGGGGACAGAACTTAAATCAGCCCCAGCATTTT.

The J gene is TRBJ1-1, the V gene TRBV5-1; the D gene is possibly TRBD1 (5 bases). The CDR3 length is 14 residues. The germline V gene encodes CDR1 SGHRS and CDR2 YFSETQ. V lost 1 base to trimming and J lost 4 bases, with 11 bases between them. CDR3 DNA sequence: TGCGCCAGCAGCTTGACAGGCACTTTCACTGAAGCTTTCTTT. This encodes CASSLTGTFTEAFF.

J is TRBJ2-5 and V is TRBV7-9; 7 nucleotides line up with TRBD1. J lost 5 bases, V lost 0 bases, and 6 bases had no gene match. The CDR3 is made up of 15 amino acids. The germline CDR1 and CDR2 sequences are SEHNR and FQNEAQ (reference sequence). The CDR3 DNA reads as TGTGCCAGCAGCTTAGCTACAGGGGCAACGGAGACCCAGTACTTC. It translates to CASSLATGATETQYF.

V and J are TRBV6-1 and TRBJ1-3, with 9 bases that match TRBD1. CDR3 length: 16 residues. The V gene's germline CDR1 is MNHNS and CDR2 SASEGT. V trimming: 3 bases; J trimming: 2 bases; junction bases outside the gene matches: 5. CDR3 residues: CASSESGQGTGNTIYF. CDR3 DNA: TGTGCCAGCAGTGAGTCGGGACAGGGTACTGGAAACACCATATATTTT.

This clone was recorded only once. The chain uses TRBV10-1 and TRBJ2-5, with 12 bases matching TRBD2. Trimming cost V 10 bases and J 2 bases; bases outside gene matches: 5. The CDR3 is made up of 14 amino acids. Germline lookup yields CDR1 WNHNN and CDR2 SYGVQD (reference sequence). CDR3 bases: TGCGCCAACAGGACTAGCGGGGTTCAAGAGACCCAGTACTTC. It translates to CANRTSGVQETQYF.

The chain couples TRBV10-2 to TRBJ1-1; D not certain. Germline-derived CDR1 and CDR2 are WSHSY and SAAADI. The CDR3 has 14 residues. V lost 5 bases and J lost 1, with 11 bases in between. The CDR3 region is CASSKGGQNTEAFF. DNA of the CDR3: TGCGCCAGCAGTAAGGGAGGGCAGAACACTGAAGCTTTCTTT.

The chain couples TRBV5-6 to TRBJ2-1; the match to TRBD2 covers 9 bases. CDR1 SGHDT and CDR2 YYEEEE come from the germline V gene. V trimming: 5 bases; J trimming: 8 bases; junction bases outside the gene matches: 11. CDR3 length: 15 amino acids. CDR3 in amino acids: CASRLLRGGGYEQFF. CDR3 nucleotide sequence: TGTGCCAGCAGACTCCTGCGGGGGGGCGGTTATGAGCAGTTCTTC.

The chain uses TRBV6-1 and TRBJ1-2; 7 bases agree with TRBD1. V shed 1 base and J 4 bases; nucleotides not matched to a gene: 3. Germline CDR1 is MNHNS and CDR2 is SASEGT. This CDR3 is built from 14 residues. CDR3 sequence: CASSEEGAIYGYTF. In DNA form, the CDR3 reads TGTGCCAGCAGTGAAGAGGGGGCGATCTATGGCTACACCTTC.

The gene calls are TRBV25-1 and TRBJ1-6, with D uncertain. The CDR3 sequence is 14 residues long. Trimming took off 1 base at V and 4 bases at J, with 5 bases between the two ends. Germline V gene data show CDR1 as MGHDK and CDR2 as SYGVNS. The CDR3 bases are TGTGCCAGCAGTGAATCAATGTATAATTCACCCCTCCACTTT. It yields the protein CASSESMYNSPLHF.

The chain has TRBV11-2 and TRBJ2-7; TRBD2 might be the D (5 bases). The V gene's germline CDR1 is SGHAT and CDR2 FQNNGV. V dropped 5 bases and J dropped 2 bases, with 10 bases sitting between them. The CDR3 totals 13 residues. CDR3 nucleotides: TGTGCCAGCAGCCCACCGGAGGCCTACGAGCAGTACTTC. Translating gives CASSPPEAYEQYF.

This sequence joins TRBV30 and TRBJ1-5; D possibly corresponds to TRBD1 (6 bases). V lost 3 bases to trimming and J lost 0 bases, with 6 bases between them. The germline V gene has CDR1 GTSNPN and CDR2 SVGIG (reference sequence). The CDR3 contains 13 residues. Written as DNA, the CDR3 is TGTGCCTGGAGCAGGGGTAGCAATCAGCCCCAGCATTTT. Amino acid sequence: CAWSRGSNQPQHF.

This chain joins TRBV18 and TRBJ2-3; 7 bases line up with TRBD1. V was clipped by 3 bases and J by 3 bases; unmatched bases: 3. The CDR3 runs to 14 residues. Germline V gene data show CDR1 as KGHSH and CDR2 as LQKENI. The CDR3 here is CASSPRDSTDTQYF. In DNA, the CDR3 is TGTGCCAGCTCACCCCGGGACAGTACAGATACGCAGTATTTT.

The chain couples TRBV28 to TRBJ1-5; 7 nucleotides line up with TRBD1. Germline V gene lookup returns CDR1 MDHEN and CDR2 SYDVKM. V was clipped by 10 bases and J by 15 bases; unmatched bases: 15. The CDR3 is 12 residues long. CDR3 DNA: TGTGCCACCCGAGAGGGGGCTCGGGATTGGCATTTT. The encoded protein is CATREGARDWHF.

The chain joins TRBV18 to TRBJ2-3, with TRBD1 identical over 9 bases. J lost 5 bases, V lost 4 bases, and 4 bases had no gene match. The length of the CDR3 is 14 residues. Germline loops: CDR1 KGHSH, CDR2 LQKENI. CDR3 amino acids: CASSQLDRGDTQYF. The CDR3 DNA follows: TGTGCCAGCTCACAACTGGACAGGGGAGATACGCAGTATTTT. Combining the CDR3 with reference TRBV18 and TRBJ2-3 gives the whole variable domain NAGVMQNPRHLVRRRGQEARLRCSPMKGHSHVYWYRQLPEEGLKFMVYLQKENIIDESGMPKERFSAEFPKEGPSILRIQQVVRGDSAAYFCASSQLDRGDTQYFGPGTRLTVL.

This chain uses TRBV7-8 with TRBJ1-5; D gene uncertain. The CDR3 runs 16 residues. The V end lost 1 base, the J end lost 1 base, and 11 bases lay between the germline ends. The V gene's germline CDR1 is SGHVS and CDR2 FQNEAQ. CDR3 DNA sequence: TGTGCCAGCAGCTTAGAAGGACTGGGGAGCAATCAGCCCCAGCATTTT. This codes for CASSLEGLGSNQPQHF.

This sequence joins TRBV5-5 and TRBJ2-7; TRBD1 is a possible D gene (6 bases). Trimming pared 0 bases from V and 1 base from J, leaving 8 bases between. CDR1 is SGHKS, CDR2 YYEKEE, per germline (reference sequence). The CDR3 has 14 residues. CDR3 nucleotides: TGTGCCAGCAGCTTGGGTGGACAGTCCTACGAGCAGTACGTC. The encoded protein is CASSLGGQSYEQYV.

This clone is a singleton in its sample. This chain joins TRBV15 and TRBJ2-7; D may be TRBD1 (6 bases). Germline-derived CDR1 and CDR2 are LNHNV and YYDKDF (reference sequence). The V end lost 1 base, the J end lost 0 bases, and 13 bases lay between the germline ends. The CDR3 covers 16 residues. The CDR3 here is CATSRAAGASSYEQYF. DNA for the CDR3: TGTGCCACCAGCAGAGCTGCAGGGGCCAGCTCCTACGAGCAGTACTTC.

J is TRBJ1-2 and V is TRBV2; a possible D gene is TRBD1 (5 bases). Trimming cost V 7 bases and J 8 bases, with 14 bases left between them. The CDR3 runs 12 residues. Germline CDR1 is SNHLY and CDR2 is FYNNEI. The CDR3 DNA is TGTGCCAGCACCGGACACTACACGGGCTACACCTTC. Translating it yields CASTGHYTGYTF.